This passage covers 14 T cell receptor beta chains from one sample sequenced in a study of cytomegalovirus exposure and HLA in healthy donors. The study ran its PCR with 60 Vbeta and 13 Jbeta primers. This table comes from immunoSEQ multiplex PCR, and its TCRdb copy is limited to in-frame clones, with some not included. The sample yields roughly 120,000 clones, over 60% seen once. The sample comprised PBMCs. The receptor source for this set is a woman in her thirties or forties in good health and CMV-seropositive.

On this clone itself: This CDR3 is also generated by other DNA sequences in the sample. The gene calls are TRBV30 and TRBJ1-1; D gene ambiguous. This CDR3 has 13 residues. Germline V gene data show CDR1 as GTSNPN and CDR2 as SVGIG (reference sequence). The V end lost 0 bases, the J end lost 1 base, and 6 bases lay between the germline ends. CDR3 in DNA: TGTGCCTGGAGTGTACAGAGGAACACTGAAGCTTTCTTT. Its translation is CAWSVQRNTEAFF.

This clone was seen only a few times. The CDR3 region is CASSLWGGAKQFF. The CDR3 nucleotides read TGTGCCAGCAGCTTGTGGGGGGGGGCCAAGCAGTTCTTC. The chain has TRBV5-4 and TRBJ2-1, with D maybe TRBD2 (7 bases). Per germline, CDR1 SGHNT and CDR2 YYREEE (reference sequence). V was pared by 1 base and J by 11 bases, with 13 bases between. The CDR3 runs 13 residues.

CDR3 sequence (DNA): TGTGCCAGCAGCCAAGGGGCCCAGCGGGGGGAGACCCAGTACTTC. This translates into CASSQGAQRGETQYF. The chain joins TRBV4-2 to TRBJ2-5; 8 nucleotides align to TRBD2. Germline lookup yields CDR1 LGHNA and CDR2 YNFKEQ. The CDR3 runs to 15 residues. V lost 1 base to trimming and J lost 5 bases; unmatched junction nucleotides: 6.

The chain recombines TRBV15 with TRBJ1-5; weak D call: TRBD1 (5 bases). Germline V gene lookup returns CDR1 LNHNV and CDR2 YYDKDF (reference sequence). V shed 0 bases and J shed 4 bases, with 10 bases lying between them. This CDR3 has 15 residues. The CDR3 region has the DNA TGTGCCACCAGCAGAGAGCAGGGTGGAAATCAGCCCCAGCATTTT. Protein product: CATSREQGGNQPQHF.

The chain couples TRBV10-1 to TRBJ2-7, with D perhaps TRBD2 (5 bases). CDR1 and CDR2 (germline): WNHNN, SYGVQD (reference sequence). The V end lost 5 bases, the J end lost 2 bases, and 10 bases lay between the germline ends. This CDR3 has 13 residues. The CDR3 reads CASSSEGTYEQYF. The DNA for the CDR3 is TGCGCCAGCAGTAGCGAGGGTACCTACGAGCAGTACTTC.

The chain uses TRBV7-9 and TRBJ1-4; no clear D gene. Trimming pared 3 bases from V and 0 bases from J, leaving 11 bases between. This CDR3 spans 16 amino acids. CDR1 and CDR2 (germline): SEHNR, FQNEAQ (reference sequence). The CDR3 loop reads CASSFQRFATNEKLFF. CDR3 nucleotides: TGTGCCAGCAGCTTTCAGCGTTTTGCAACTAATGAAAAACTGTTTTTT.

The V and J genes are TRBV9 and TRBJ2-7; the match to TRBD1 covers 8 bases. CDR3 size: 15 residues. Trimming removed 0 bases from V and 3 bases from J; junction bases left unmatched: 5. CDR1 and CDR2 (germline): SGDLS, YYNGEE. The CDR3 here is CASSVAGQEYYEQYF. The CDR3 coding sequence is TGTGCCAGCAGCGTAGCGGGACAGGAATACTACGAGCAGTACTTC.

This clone turned up a few times. V gene TRBV5-1 combines with J gene TRBJ1-1; the match to TRBD1 covers 7 bases. Germline assignment: CDR1 SGHRS and CDR2 YFSETQ. Germline trimming cut 3 bases from V and 8 bases from J; bases unmatched to any gene: 4. The CDR3 is made up of 12 amino acids. The CDR3 nucleotides read TGCGCCAGCAGCTCCCGACAGGGAGAAGCTTTCTTT. Translating gives CASSSRQGEAFF.

This chain joins TRBV7-2 and TRBJ2-7; 11 nucleotides match TRBD2. Germline CDR1 reads SGHTA; CDR2 reads FQGNSA. Unmatched junction bases numbered 10, after V lost 0 bases and J lost 0 bases. The length of the CDR3 is 19 residues. The CDR3 DNA is TGTGCCAGCAGCTTAGCGGGTAGCGGGAGGGTCCCTAGCTCCTACGAGCAGTACTTC. It encodes CASSLAGSGRVPSSYEQYF.

The chain links TRBV7-9 to TRBJ1-5; unclear D gene. Germline V gene lookup returns CDR1 SEHNR and CDR2 FQNEAQ (reference sequence). V lost 0 bases and J lost 7, with 7 bases in between. The CDR3 runs 13 residues. CDR3 region: CASSLAPGQPQHF. In nucleotides, the CDR3 is TGTGCCAGCAGCTTAGCGCCGGGGCAGCCCCAGCATTTT.

J is TRBJ2-3 and V is TRBV6-1, with 10 bases matching TRBD2. V shed 6 bases and J 5 bases; nucleotides not matched to a gene: 5. CDR3 length: 14 amino acids. Per the germline V gene, CDR1 is MNHNS and CDR2 is SASEGT. The CDR3 loop reads CASRPSGRGDTQYF. The CDR3 DNA is TGTGCCAGCAGACCTAGCGGGAGAGGAGATACGCAGTATTTT.

This clone was counted between two and nine times. The chain carries TRBV28 and TRBJ2-2, with 7 nucleotides matching TRBD1. Germline CDR1 reads MDHEN; CDR2 reads SYDVKM. This CDR3 contains 13 residues. V lost 5 bases, J lost 3 bases, and 0 bases stayed unmatched. The CDR3 DNA reads as TGTGCCAGCAGTACAGGGGACACCGGGGAGCTGTTTTTT. It specifies CASSTGDTGELFF.

This rearrangement joins TRBV5-5 to TRBJ2-3; 10 bases match TRBD1. With V trimmed by 6 bases and J by 5 bases, 6 bases remained unmatched. Germline V CDR1 and CDR2: SGHKS, YYEKEE (reference sequence). The CDR3 contains 14 residues. The CDR3 is CASIPGQGKDTQYF. The CDR3 nucleotides read TGTGCCAGCATACCGGGACAGGGGAAAGATACGCAGTATTTT.

The rearrangement links TRBV15 to TRBJ2-1, with D possibly TRBD1 on 5 matching bases. V lost 3 bases to trimming and J lost 4 bases, with 10 bases between them. This CDR3 is built from 14 residues. Germline CDR1 is LNHNV and CDR2 is YYDKDF (reference sequence). The CDR3 sequence is CATSRTTDYNEQFF. In nucleotides, the CDR3 is TGTGCCACCAGCAGGACGACAGATTACAATGAGCAGTTCTTC.